This TCR beta chain comes out of a study of memory CD4+ T cells and cytomegalovirus serostatus. Study-wide background: Healthy Belgian adult donors included roughly nine CMV-positive and 24 CMV-negative people.

The sort gate was single viable CD3+CD4+CD8-CD45RO+ cells for memory CD4+ T cells. Sequencing used immunoSEQ multiplex PCR; TCRdb keeps in-frame clones, though not all of them. This table has approximately 42,000 clones, about 80% appearing once. Germline values: CDR1 MGHDK, CDR2 SYGVNS. Losses at the gene ends were 8 bases for V and 2 bases for J; bases not matched to a gene: 12. The CDR3 loop spans 17 amino acids. The sequenced sample consisted of memory CD4+ T cells from blood. The origin of this receptor is an adult in good health and CMV-seronegative. V gene TRBV25-1 combines with J gene TRBJ2-7, with TRBD2 identical over 13 bases. CDR3 region: CASFAGLAGVVTYEQYF. CDR3 in DNA: TGTGCCAGCTTCGCTGGACTAGCGGGAGTTGTGACCTACGAGCAGTACTTC.